This TCR beta chain was identified in a study of chemoradiotherapy in HPV16-positive cancers. The table lists this clone with a few counts. Its specificity is not known. CDR3 length: 14 amino acids. Germline CDR1 reads SNHLY; CDR2 reads FYNNEI. Trimming stripped 8 bases from V and 4 bases from J, with 14 bases between. The data were produced by immunoSEQ multiplex PCR, yet TCRdb's version contains in-frame clones alone and is incomplete. This sample has approximately 29,000 clones; more than 80% occur once, and the top ten carry approximately 5.1%. Repertoires were sampled repeatedly during chemoradiotherapy. Study conclusions and caveats: Candidate HPV-specific clones and E7-related TCR motifs grew in tumor during treatment.

This sequence joins TRBV2 and TRBJ2-2; D unclear. The sequencing used blood, collected from a patient who underwent chemoradiotherapy. The TCR originated in a human donor with HPV-associated anogenital cancer. CDR3 DNA: TGTGCCAGCTCCGGCTTAGGGTCCACCGGGGAGCTGTTTTTT. This sequence encodes CASSGLGSTGELFF.